Sequencing of this TCR beta chain was carried out in a study of blood T cell repertoires in COVID-19. In the original analysis: Amplification from reference gene primers served as the basis for estimated nucleated cell counts. The assay was immunoSEQ multiplex PCR, and TCRdb's table has in-frame clones only and misses some. V and J calls and clone size are those listed in that table; D and trimming were worked out from the DNA. The data show 220,000 or so clones, with around 89% seen just once and about 16% held by the top ten. The V end was cut by 2 bases, the J end by 4 bases, with 18 bases between. The CDR3 covers 17 residues. CDR1 MNHNS and CDR2 SASEGT come from the germline V gene.

Sequencing used PBMCs or T cells enriched from blood (not recorded which). The sequence came from a man in his thirties or forties who had been exposed to COVID-19. J is TRBJ1-5 and V is TRBV6-1; possibly TRBD1 for D (6 bases). The CDR3 is CASSEPNRALGNQPQHF. CDR3 bases: TGTGCCAGCAGTGAACCTAACAGGGCCTTAGGGAATCAGCCCCAGCATTTT.